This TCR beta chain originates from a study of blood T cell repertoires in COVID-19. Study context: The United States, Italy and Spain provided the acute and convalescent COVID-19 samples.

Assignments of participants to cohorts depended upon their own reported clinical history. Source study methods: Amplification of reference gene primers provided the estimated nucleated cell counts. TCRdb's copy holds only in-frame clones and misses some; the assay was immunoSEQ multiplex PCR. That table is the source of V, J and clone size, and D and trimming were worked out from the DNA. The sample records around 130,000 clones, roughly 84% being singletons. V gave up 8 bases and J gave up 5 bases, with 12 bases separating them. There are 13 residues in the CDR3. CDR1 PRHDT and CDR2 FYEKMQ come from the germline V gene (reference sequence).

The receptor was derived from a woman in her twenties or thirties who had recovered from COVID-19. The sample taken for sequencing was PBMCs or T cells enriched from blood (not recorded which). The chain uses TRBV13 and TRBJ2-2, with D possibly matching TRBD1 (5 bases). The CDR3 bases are TGTGCCAGCTACTTTCAGGGAACCGGGGAGCTGTTTTTT. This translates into CASYFQGTGELFF.